This T cell receptor (beta chain) derives from a study of T cell repertoires in cytomegalovirus infection. The wider study: Both CMV infection and a matching HLA type were indicated by public TCR beta signatures. General observations from the study: Totalled public TCR beta family frequency picked out people who carried CMV plus the relevant HLA.

TCRdb re-called the reads through MiXCR, storing one row per CDR3 protein. The sample holds roughly 170,000 distinct CDR3 sequences; roughly 22% are singletons and the top ten take 20% to 30%. The CDR3 contains 15 residues. Per the germline V gene, CDR1 is MNHNY and CDR2 is SVGAGI (reference sequence). Trimming cost V 10 bases and J 0 bases, with 17 bases left between them. Remarks on this clonotype: Its antigen remains unidentified.

The material sequenced was CD8+ T cells from cultured PBMCs, taken from culture after CMV antigen stimulation. The rearrangement links TRBV6-6 to TRBJ2-3, with TRBD2 as a possible D gene (5 bases). This TCR was recovered from a human donor in good health (CMV status not recorded). Some clones in this sample may be carry-over from other donors' samples. The CDR3: CATHGLFPSTDTQYF. For the CDR3, the DNA is TGTGCCACCCATGGACTGTTCCCTAGCACAGATACGCAGTATTTT.